Each of the 10 T cell receptor beta chains below was sequenced from the same sample in a study of identical twins. TCRdb re-analysed the 5' RACE reads in MiXCR, keeping a single row per CDR3 protein. The table shows about 470,000 distinct CDR3 sequences, with less than 25% occurring only once. The same data also went into a second study, on T cells expressing NK-cell markers.

Sequenced: CD4+ T cells sorted from blood. These TCRs come from a woman in her late teens or twenties in good health.

The V call is TRBV6-2 or TRBV6-3, the J call TRBJ2-7, with D perhaps TRBD1 or TRBD2 (5 bases each). The CDR3 sequence is 17 residues long. Germline CDR1 and CDR2: MNHEY and SVGEGT. Deletions cut 2 bases from V and 0 bases from J, with 17 bases between. Here the CDR3 reads CASSYRPSPGRSYEQYF. CDR3 DNA sequence: TGTGCCAGCAGTTACCGACCTAGTCCGGGGCGCTCCTACGAGCAGTACTTC.

This clonotype has more than one count but fewer than ten. V is TRBV20-1 and J is TRBJ2-7; D is unclear. This CDR3 has 12 residues. V dropped 2 bases and J dropped 3 bases, with 8 bases sitting between them. Germline-derived CDR1 and CDR2 are DFQATT and SNEGSKA (reference sequence). The CDR3 protein is CSARPTLYEQYF. CDR3 DNA: TGCAGTGCTAGACCCACCCTCTACGAGCAGTACTTC.

This clonotype was detected a few times. The chain couples TRBV20-1 to TRBJ1-1; D is unclear. V shed 3 bases and J shed 0 bases, with 5 bases lying between them. Per germline, CDR1 DFQATT and CDR2 SNEGSKA (reference sequence). The CDR3 spans 12 residues. The CDR3 DNA reads as TGCAGTGCTAGTCCGGTGAACACTGAAGCTTTCTTT. Translating gives CSASPVNTEAFF.

This clonotype was seen a handful of times. The chain recombines TRBV20-1 with TRBJ1-1; a possible D gene is TRBD1 (5 bases). This CDR3 is 13 amino acids long. V was trimmed by 2 bases and J by 10 bases, leaving 17 bases between them. Germline CDR1 is DFQATT and CDR2 is SNEGSKA (reference sequence). This CDR3 is CSARPTGTFGAFF. CDR3 DNA: TGCAGTGCTAGACCTACAGGAACTTTCGGAGCTTTCTTT.

In its sample, this clonotype was seen a few times. The V and J genes are TRBV27 and TRBJ2-7, with TRBD2 matching 7 bases. The CDR3 runs to 13 residues. CDR1 and CDR2 from the germline V gene are MNHEY and SMNVEV (reference sequence). Trimming took 7 bases from V and 6 from J; bases not matched to a gene: 9. CDR3 amino acids: CASTARTSGEQYF. CDR3 nucleotides: TGTGCCAGCACCGCGCGGACTAGTGGCGAGCAGTACTTC.

The chain links TRBV4-3 to TRBJ2-1, with TRBD1 matching over 8 bases. Germline V CDR1 and CDR2: LGHNA, YSLEER. The CDR3 loop spans 15 amino acids. V lost 2 bases and J lost 6; bases outside the gene matches: 6. Written as DNA, the CDR3 is TGCGCCAGCAGCCAACAACAGGGGGTTGGCAATGAGCAGTTCTTC. This encodes CASSQQQGVGNEQFF.

For the CDR3, the DNA is TGTGCCAGCAGCTTAGCGTCGGCTAGTGGTAGATACGAGCAGTACTTC. This sequence encodes CASSLASASGRYEQYF. This sequence joins TRBV7-2 and TRBJ2-7; no definite D call. CDR1 SGHTA and CDR2 FQGNSA come from the germline V gene. This CDR3 spans 16 amino acids. V lost 0 bases and J lost 4, with 16 bases in between.

The genes are TRBV6-4 and TRBJ2-2; D is unclear. This CDR3 comprises 14 residues. V was pared by 5 bases and J by 8 bases, with 15 bases between. Per the germline V gene, CDR1 is MRHNA and CDR2 is SNTAGT. CDR3 residues: CASSQTGSRGELFF. In nucleotides, the CDR3 is TGTGCCAGCAGTCAGACTGGGTCTCGAGGGGAGCTGTTTTTT.

This clonotype came up many times. This chain links TRBV6-5 with TRBJ1-3; tentatively, D is TRBD1 (5 bases). The germline gives CDR1 MNHEY, CDR2 SVGAGI. With 10 bases removed from V and 4 bases from J, the gap between germline ends came to 11 bases. The CDR3 consists of 12 residues. CDR3 residues: CATQGTGNTIYF. The DNA for the CDR3 is TGTGCCACTCAGGGTACCGGAAACACCATATATTTT.

V is TRBV11-3 and J is TRBJ2-2; 9 bases are a match to TRBD2. There are 17 residues in the CDR3. The junction had 12 bases not matched to a gene; V was cut back by 4 bases and J by 6 bases. Germline V gene sequence: CDR1 SGHNT, CDR2 YENEEA. CDR3 sequence: CASSSRVGGGAPGELFF. As DNA, the CDR3 is TGTGCCAGCAGCTCCCGTGTTGGCGGGGGGGCGCCCGGGGAGCTGTTTTTT.